The clone carrying this TCR beta chain appeared a few times. The data stem from a study of CD8+ T cells in alopecia areata. Germline CDR1 and CDR2: SEHNR and FQNEAQ (reference sequence). This CDR3 comprises 13 residues. Trimming removed 0 bases from V and 7 bases from J, with 6 bases in between. The treatment: oral pan-JAK inhibitor, 5-10 mg twice daily. Those with alopecia areata gave lesional scalp punch biopsies and peripheral blood. Following RNA extraction, reverse transcription yielded cDNA that acted as the sequencing template. The table came from immunoSEQ multiplex PCR; TCRdb's copy has only in-frame clones and leaves some out. The sample consists of around 150,000 clones, less than 70% of them appearing once.

The chain uses TRBV7-9 and TRBJ1-4; D is perhaps TRBD1 (5 bases). This receptor was taken from a human donor with alopecia areata. Sequencing was performed on CD4+ T cells sorted from blood, taken at week 24, from a patient treated with tofacitinib. The CDR3 coding sequence is TGTGCCAGCAGCTTAGCGGGGGTTGAAAAACTGTTTTTT. Its protein product is CASSLAGVEKLFF. Full variable domain (rest looked up from reference TRBV7-9 and TRBJ1-4): DTGVSQNPRHKITKRGQNVTFRCDPISEHNRLYWYRQTLGQGPEFLTYFQNEAQLEKSRLLSDRFSAERPKGSFSTLEIQRTEQGDSAMYLCASSLAGVEKLFFGSGTQLSVL.